This T cell receptor beta chain came from a study of blood T cell repertoires in COVID-19. Only in-frame clones appear in the TCRdb table, and some are missing; sequencing was by immunoSEQ multiplex PCR. The table includes tens of thousands of clones, around 88% detected once. The V gene end was trimmed by 5 bases and the J gene end by 7 bases; junction bases not matched to a gene: 6. The CDR3 runs 14 residues. Per germline, CDR1 SGHTA and CDR2 FQGNSA. This clonotype originated in a human donor in a cohort sampled during active COVID-19. The V gene is TRBV7-2, the J gene TRBJ2-5; 11 bases fit TRBD1. The material sequenced was peripheral blood. The CDR3, as DNA: TGTGCCAGCAGCCTGGGACAGGGGGGGGTGACCCAGTACTTC. Its protein product is CASSLGQGGVTQYF.